Shown below are 26 T cell receptor beta chains from a single sample sequenced in a study of T cell repertoires in ileal Crohn's disease. The data were produced by immunoSEQ multiplex PCR, yet TCRdb's version contains in-frame clones alone and is incomplete. Of tens of thousands of clones in the sample, roughly nine tenths were seen once. Time point defined: neoterminal ileum biopsy at postoperative endoscopy, about 6 months after surgery. The specimen sequenced was ileal tissue. The receptors were sampled from an adult with Crohn's disease.

The chain employs TRBV5-5 and TRBJ2-5, with D tentatively TRBD2 (5 bases). The germline gives CDR1 SGHKS, CDR2 YYEKEE (reference sequence). Trimming removed 1 base at V and 5 bases at J, with 12 bases between. This CDR3 contains 14 residues. CDR3 nucleotide sequence: TGTGCCAGCAGCTTGCGTCTAGCCGATGAGACCCAGTACTTC. The encoded protein is CASSLRLADETQYF.

This clone was observed a few times. V gene TRBV4-1 combines with J gene TRBJ1-1; D remains ambiguous. Trimming shortened V by 1 base and J by 0 bases, and 3 bases separated the two germline ends. The V gene's germline CDR1 is MGHRA and CDR2 YSYEKL. CDR3 size: 13 residues. In nucleotides, the CDR3 is TGCGCCAGCAGCCAAGTAATGAACACTGAAGCTTTCTTT. It specifies CASSQVMNTEAFF.

The V gene is TRBV5-4, the J gene TRBJ2-3; 12 bases match TRBD2. CDR1 and CDR2 (germline): SGHNT, YYREEE (reference sequence). Unmatched junction bases numbered 4, after V lost 2 bases and J lost 6 bases. The CDR3 covers 15 residues. The CDR3 sequence is CASSLGLAGTDTQYF. Here the CDR3 DNA reads TGTGCCAGCAGCTTAGGACTAGCGGGAACCGATACGCAGTATTTT.

This rearrangement joins TRBV6-5 to TRBJ1-3, with D unclear. Trimming removed 7 bases from V and 4 bases from J, with 8 bases in between. Germline V gives CDR1 MNHEY, CDR2 SVGAGI. This CDR3 region has 12 residues. CDR3 loop: CASKSRGNTIYF. The CDR3 nucleotides are TGTGCCAGCAAGAGCCGGGGAAACACCATATATTTT.

The chain employs TRBV2 and TRBJ1-6; 9 bases match TRBD1. Trimming removed 8 bases from V and 7 bases from J; junction bases left unmatched: 6. This CDR3 comprises 14 residues. CDR1 and CDR2 (germline): SNHLY, FYNNEI. CDR3 residues: CASRWTGENSPLHF. As DNA, the CDR3 is TGTGCCAGCCGATGGACAGGGGAAAATTCACCCCTCCACTTT.

This sequence joins TRBV11-3 and TRBJ1-1, with D uncertain. Per the germline V gene, CDR1 is SGHNT and CDR2 is YENEEA. This CDR3 has 13 residues. Trimming took 2 bases from V and 0 from J, leaving 4 bases between them. The DNA for the CDR3 is TGTGCCAGCAGCTTATACATGAACACTGAAGCTTTCTTT. Translated: CASSLYMNTEAFF.

This clone was seen just once. This chain links TRBV7-9 with TRBJ1-2, with TRBD1 as a possible D gene (6 bases). The CDR3 is 14 residues long. Germline V gene sequence: CDR1 SEHNR, CDR2 FQNEAQ (reference sequence). V was cut by 1 base and J by 4 bases, with 10 bases left in between. The CDR3 region has the DNA TGTGCCAGCAGCTTAGGACAGGCACTCTATGGCTACACCTTC. It is translated as CASSLGQALYGYTF.

By sample fraction, this clone is medium-sized. The rearrangement uses TRBV5-1 and TRBJ1-1, with unresolved D. This CDR3 contains 14 residues. Trimming shortened V by 1 base and J by 2 bases, and 9 bases separated the two germline ends. Germline V lookup: CDR1 SGHRS, CDR2 YFSETQ. In nucleotides, the CDR3 is TGCGCCAGCAGCTTGACAGTAACAAACACTGAAGCTTTCTTT. This codes for CASSLTVTNTEAFF. Drawing the rest from reference TRBV5-1 and TRBJ1-1, the complete variable domain is KAGVTQTPRYLIKTRGQQVTLSCSPISGHRSVSWYQQTPGQGLQFLFEYFSETQRNKGNFPGRFSGRQFSNSRSEMNVSTLELGDSALYLCASSLTVTNTEAFFGQGTRLTVV.

J is TRBJ2-1 and V is TRBV15; D is unresolved. Germline V gene sequence: CDR1 LNHNV, CDR2 YYDKDF (reference sequence). Trimming took off 3 bases at V and 4 bases at J, with 4 bases between the two ends. CDR3 length equals 12 residues. CDR3 DNA sequence: TGTGCCACCAGCAGCTCGTACAATGAGCAGTTCTTC. Residues: CATSSSYNEQFF.

The rearrangement links TRBV28 to TRBJ2-7; D possibly corresponds to TRBD1 (6 bases). The V gene lost 3 bases and the J gene lost 3 bases, with 9 bases spanning the gap. Germline CDR1 is MDHEN and CDR2 is SYDVKM. The CDR3 runs to 13 residues. CDR3 DNA sequence: TGTGCCAGCAGTTTGAGGGGGAGCTACGAGCAGTACGTC. Translating it yields CASSLRGSYEQYV.

The chain is built from TRBV27 and TRBJ2-3; 11 bases align to TRBD2. V was pared by 5 bases and J by 1 base, with 2 bases of the junction left unmatched. This CDR3 comprises 15 residues. The germline V gene has CDR1 MNHEY and CDR2 SMNVEV (reference sequence). CDR3 region: CASSPLAGGTDTQYF. As DNA, the CDR3 is TGTGCCAGCAGTCCACTAGCGGGGGGCACAGATACGCAGTATTTT.

This clone was detected only once. J is TRBJ1-5 and V is TRBV18; maybe TRBD1 (6 bases). With 4 bases removed from V and 2 bases from J, the gap between germline ends came to 9 bases. The CDR3 contains 14 residues. CDR1 and CDR2 (germline): KGHSH, LQKENI. Written as DNA, the CDR3 is TGTGCCAGCTCACGGGCAGGGGGCAATCAGCCCCAGCATTTT. Its protein is CASSRAGGNQPQHF.

This rearrangement joins TRBV19 to TRBJ2-2; D ambiguous. CDR1 is LNHDA, CDR2 SQIVND, per germline (reference sequence). This CDR3 region has 13 residues. Trimming took off 3 bases at V and 4 bases at J, with 6 bases between the two ends. The CDR3 is CASSISGTGELFF. The CDR3 region has the DNA TGTGCCAGTAGTATTTCGGGCACCGGGGAGCTGTTTTTT.

This chain connects TRBV6-5 to TRBJ2-5, with 7 bases lining up with TRBD1. The junction had 7 bases not matched to a gene; V was cut back by 4 bases and J by 14 bases. Germline V lookup: CDR1 MNHEY, CDR2 SVGAGI. The CDR3 contains 11 residues. The CDR3 bases are TGTGCCAGCAGTTCCGGGACAGCGCCCTACTTC. This encodes CASSSGTAPYF.

This clone appeared once. This chain links TRBV20-1 with TRBJ1-1; no reliable D call. Per germline, CDR1 DFQATT and CDR2 SNEGSKA (reference sequence). This CDR3 is 11 amino acids long. V lost 6 bases, J lost 3 bases, and 8 bases lay in between. The chain's CDR3 is CSASGDTEAFF. CDR3 in DNA: TGCAGTGCAAGCGGGGACACTGAAGCTTTCTTT.

The chain recombines TRBV5-1 with TRBJ2-5, with a tentative D call TRBD1 (5 bases). The length of the CDR3 is 17 residues. Germline V gene lookup returns CDR1 SGHRS and CDR2 YFSETQ. Trimming removed 3 bases from V and 2 bases from J, with 20 bases in between. The CDR3 region has the DNA TGCGCCAGCAGCTCCCAGGGATCTTTGCACAAACAAGAGACCCAGTACTTC. Translation gives CASSSQGSLHKQETQYF.

The chain carries TRBV15 and TRBJ1-3; 7 bases agree with TRBD1. CDR3 length: 16 amino acids. Losses at the gene ends were 4 bases for V and 0 bases for J; bases not matched to a gene: 6. CDR1 LNHNV and CDR2 YYDKDF come from the germline V gene (reference sequence). CDR3 protein: CATSTRQGPSGNTIYF. DNA of the CDR3: TGTGCCACCAGCACCCGACAGGGACCCTCTGGAAACACCATATATTTT.

This chain joins TRBV30 and TRBJ2-1, with 10 bases aligning to TRBD2. Germline CDR1 reads GTSNPN; CDR2 reads SVGIG (reference sequence). CDR3 length: 14 residues. After removal of 5 bases from V and 5 bases from J, the junction contained 6 bases not matched to a gene. The CDR3 protein is CAWVRLAGNNEQFF. CDR3 in DNA: TGTGCCTGGGTCAGACTAGCGGGCAACAATGAGCAGTTCTTC.

The chain employs TRBV2 and TRBJ2-5; D is uncertain. Trimming stripped 7 bases from V and 0 bases from J, with 6 bases between. CDR1 and CDR2 (germline): SNHLY, FYNNEI. The CDR3 consists of 12 residues. For the CDR3, the DNA is TGTGCCAGCACTTACAACCAAGAGACCCAGTACTTC. It is translated as CASTYNQETQYF.

This clone was seen just once. The V gene is TRBV7-3, the J gene TRBJ1-1, with 7 bases matching TRBD1. Germline values: CDR1 SGHTA, CDR2 FQGTGA. This CDR3 has 14 amino acids. After removal of 4 bases from V and 7 bases from J, the junction contained 9 bases not matched to a gene. The CDR3 loop is CASSSQQGTGEAFF. The CDR3 nucleotides are TGTGCCAGCAGCTCGCAACAGGGGACGGGTGAAGCTTTCTTT.

This clone has more than one count but fewer than ten. J is TRBJ1-2 and V is TRBV11-2, with TRBD1 matching 9 bases. The CDR3 has 13 residues. Per germline, CDR1 SGHAT and CDR2 FQNNGV. Trimming at V came to 4 bases and at J to 5 bases, leaving 2 bases not matched to a gene. Written as DNA, the CDR3 is TGTGCCAGCAGCTATGGACAGGGGTATGGCTACACCTTC. Its translation: CASSYGQGYGYTF.

J is TRBJ2-7 and V is TRBV7-6; D possibly corresponds to TRBD1 (6 bases). Trimming left V 3 bases short and J 5 bases short, with 11 bases between. The length of the CDR3 is 13 residues. Germline V CDR1 and CDR2: SGHVS, FNYEAQ. This CDR3 is CASSFQGPHEQYF. The CDR3 nucleotides are TGTGCCAGCAGCTTTCAGGGGCCCCACGAGCAGTACTTC.

The V and J genes are TRBV18 and TRBJ1-1; D remains ambiguous. Trimming took off 2 bases at V and 1 base at J, with 17 bases between the two ends. The CDR3 has 17 amino acids. The germline V gene encodes CDR1 KGHSH and CDR2 LQKENI. Written as DNA, the CDR3 is TGTGCCAGCTCACCATTTTCAGGACGGGGATCGAACACTGAAGCTTTCTTT. Amino acids: CASSPFSGRGSNTEAFF.

The chain recombines TRBV5-1 with TRBJ2-7; 8 bases align to TRBD1. The CDR3 totals 14 residues. V gave up 3 bases and J gave up 3 bases; unmatched junction bases: 5. The germline gives CDR1 SGHRS, CDR2 YFSETQ. CDR3 nucleotides: TGCGCCAGCAGCTGGGGACAGGCGAACTACGAGCAGTACTTC. Protein: CASSWGQANYEQYF.

As DNA, the CDR3 is TGTGCCAGCAGACAGGGTTATAATTCACCCCTCCACTTT. This translates into CASRQGYNSPLHF. J is TRBJ1-6 and V is TRBV6-1; tentatively, D is TRBD1 (6 bases). The CDR3 consists of 13 residues. With 6 bases removed from V and 4 bases from J, the gap between germline ends came to 7 bases. From germline, CDR1 is MNHNS and CDR2 SASEGT.

This chain connects TRBV7-9 to TRBJ1-6; tentative D call: TRBD1 (6 bases). Trimming removed 4 bases at V and 10 bases at J, with 20 bases between. The CDR3 contains 16 residues. Germline V gene sequence: CDR1 SEHNR, CDR2 FQNEAQ (reference sequence). The CDR3 coding sequence is TGTGCCAGCAGCTATACAGCGCCCAGGGGTGAATCACCCCTCCACTTT. It codes for CASSYTAPRGESPLHF.